These T cell receptor beta chains were read from a single sample in a study of metastatic and nonmetastatic thyroid tumors. TCRdb recomputed clones from the PCR reads via MiXCR. The sample lists over 10,000 clones; about 25% were seen once. Sample: blood. The receptor set was obtained from a female donor with papillary thyroid cancer or a benign thyroid nodule (not recorded which). Some clones in this sample may be carry-over from other donors' samples. Each CDR3 is given with its conserved first and last residue. The order of the fields is V gene, clone size, D gene, J gene, CDR3 protein, CDR3 DNA. D genes are given only for firm matches. A row's size may be missing; if present it is once, few, many or a size class.

TRBV4-2	many	-	TRBJ2-5	CASSQEPVRETQYF	TGTGCCAGCAGCCAAGAACCAGTTAGGGAGACCCAGTACTTC
TRBV4-1	-	-	TRBJ1-1	CASIHGSSEAFF	TGCGCCAGCATCCATGGCTCTTCTGAAGCTTTCTTT
TRBV4-1	many	TRBD1	TRBJ1-5	CASSQEPGGSNQPQHF	TGCGCCAGCAGCCAAGAACCAGGGGGTAGCAATCAGCCCCAGCATTTT
TRBV6-4	many	-	TRBJ2-3	CASRDRAGGPDTQYF	TGTGCCAGCAGGGACAGGGCGGGAGGGCCAGATACGCAGTATTTT
TRBV12-3/TRBV12-4	-	-	TRBJ2-5	CASRATGYQETQYF	TGTGCCAGCAGGGCCACAGGGTACCAAGAGACCCAGTACTTC
TRBV2	medium-sized	-	TRBJ1-5	CASSTRGNQPQHF	TGTGCCAGCAGTACAAGGGGAAATCAGCCCCAGCATTTT
TRBV6-2/TRBV6-3	-	-	TRBJ1-5	CASSLRGANQPQHF	TGTGCCAGCAGTTTACGGGGGGCAAATCAGCCCCAGCATTTT
TRBV5-1	-	-	TRBJ1-4	CPSSSQATNEKQFF	TGCCCCAGCAGCTCTCAAGCAACTAATGAAAAACAGTTTTTT
TRBV7-3	-	-	TRBJ1-2	CASSLGFGGGYTF	TGTGCCAGCAGCTTAGGTTTCGGGGGTGGCTACACCTTC
TRBV5-6	many	-	TRBJ2-2	CASSLMPGELFF	TGTGCCAGCAGCTTGATGCCCGGGGAGCTGTTTTTT
TRBV11-3	-	-	TRBJ2-7	CASSLYRYEQYF	TGTGCCAGCAGCTTGTATAGATACGAGCAGTACTTC
TRBV4-1	many	-	TRBJ1-5	CASSQENGNQPQHF	TGCGCCAGCAGCCAAGAAAACGGCAATCAGCCCCAGCATTTT
TRBV6-5	medium-sized	-	TRBJ2-2	CASSYEPGGVGGELFF	TGTGCCAGCAGTTACGAACCGGGGGGCGTTGGCGGGGAGCTGTTTTTT
TRBV6-4	-	-	TRBJ2-3	CASSDGTSYAQYF	TGTGCCAGCAGTGACGGTACGAGCTACGCGCAGTATTTT
TRBV28	-	-	TRBJ2-2	CTSTQSIVTAELFF	TGTACCAGCACCCAATCCATTGTGACCGCGGAGCTGTTTTTT
TRBV28	-	-	TRBJ2-1	CASRRWAGTHNEQFF	TGTGCCAGCAGGCGCTGGGCGGGAACCCACAATGAGCAGTTCTTC
TRBV4-1	-	-	TRBJ2-3	CASSQDPWADTQYF	TGCGCCAGCAGCCAAGACCCTTGGGCAGATACGCAGTATTTT
TRBV3-1	-	-	TRBJ2-2	CASSQGNTGELFF	TGTGCCAGCAGCCAGGGGAACACCGGGGAGCTGTTTTTT
TRBV5-1	once	-	TRBJ2-2	CARGGNTGELFF	TGCGCCAGGGGGGGGAACACCGGGGAGCTGTTTTTT
TRBV10-3	medium-sized	TRBD1	TRBJ1-1	CAISQGEENTEAFF	TGTGCCATCAGTCAGGGGGAGGAGAACACTGAAGCTTTCTTT
TRBV12-3/TRBV12-4	many	-	TRBJ2-4	CASTPEPNIQYF	TGTGCCAGCACCCCTGAACCAAACATTCAGTACTTC
TRBV3-1	many	-	TRBJ2-7	CASSQWDGQNYEQYF	TGTGCCAGCAGCCAGTGGGACGGCCAGAACTACGAGCAGTACTTC
TRBV28	medium-sized	-	TRBJ1-1	CASSRDTTRLMNTEAFF	TGTGCCAGCAGCCGGGACACCACTCGCCTTATGAACACTGAAGCTTTCTTT
TRBV27	few	-	TRBJ2-7	CASSLTEIPHQQYF	TGTGCCAGCAGTCTGACGGAGATCCCCCACCAGCAGTACTTC
TRBV10-3	-	-	TRBJ1-1	CAISAGTEDLF	TGTGCCATCAGTGCCGGGACTGAAGATTTATTT
TRBV2	-	-	TRBJ1-1	CASRVVNTEAFF	TGTGCAAGCAGAGTGGTGAACACTGAAGCTTTCTTT
TRBV11-2	many	-	TRBJ2-4	CASSLDIVNIQYF	TGTGCCAGCAGCTTAGATATAGTAAACATTCAGTACTTC
TRBV2	few	TRBD1	TRBJ2-7	CASSEMPGGEQYF	TGTGCCAGCAGTGAAATGCCAGGGGGCGAGCAGTACTTC
TRBV6-1	few	-	TRBJ1-6	CASSPREGEGSPLHF	TGTGCCAGCAGTCCCAGGGAAGGGGAGGGTTCACCCCTCCACTTT
TRBV7-7	-	-	TRBJ2-7	CASSFGTGNSYEQHF	-
TRBV6-1	few	-	TRBJ2-5	CASSEAARAGTQYF	TGTGCCAGCAGTGAAGCGGCAAGGGCAGGAACCCAGTACTTC
TRBV20-1	medium-sized	TRBD2	TRBJ2-2	CSASGGDTGELFF	TGCAGTGCTAGCGGGGGGGACACCGGGGAGCTGTTTTTT
TRBV20-1	many	-	TRBJ2-2	CSAEGIRSNGELFF	TGCAGTGCTGAGGGGATAAGATCCAACGGGGAGCTGTTTTTT
TRBV14	many	-	TRBJ2-2	CASSRYTKEWTGELFF	TGTGCCAGCAGCCGATACACCAAGGAATGGACCGGGGAGCTGTTTTTT
TRBV13	many	TRBD1	TRBJ2-1	CASSLGQGTNEQFF	TGTGCCAGCAGCTTAGGACAGGGGACAAATGAGCAGTTCTTC
TRBV5-6	-	-	TRBJ1-1	CASSSSGSFGTEAFF	TGTGCCAGCAGCTCCTCGGGGTCCTTTGGGACTGAAGCTTTCTTT
TRBV7-6	many	-	TRBJ2-2	CASSSLEVANTGELFF	TGTGCCAGCAGCTCCCTTGAGGTCGCGAACACCGGGGAGCTGTTTTTT
TRBV11-1	many	-	TRBJ1-2	CASSSVTLGLNYGYTF	TGTGCCAGCAGCTCCGTCACACTGGGCCTTAACTATGGCTACACCTTC
TRBV19	many	-	TRBJ2-3	CASKGRSLDPDTQYF	TGTGCCAGTAAGGGACGTTCCTTAGATCCAGATACGCAGTATTTT
TRBV9	many	TRBD1	TRBJ2-3	CASNRQGGAGDTQYF	TGTGCCAGCAACAGACAGGGGGGGGCAGGAGATACGCAGTATTTT
TRBV5-4	-	-	TRBJ1-2	CASSATVHYGYTF	TGTGCCAGCAGCGCCACAGTTCACTATGGCTACACCTTC
TRBV3-1	many	-	TRBJ2-2	CASSQRGGGHTGELFF	TGTGCCAGCAGCCAAAGGGGAGGGGGCCATACCGGGGAGCTGTTTTTT
TRBV19	medium-sized	-	TRBJ1-4	CASRIRQGAEKLFF	TGTGCCAGTAGGATCCGGCAGGGTGCAGAAAAACTGTTTTTT
TRBV5-1	-	TRBD1	TRBJ1-6	CASSSGQGNSPLHF	TGCGCCAGCAGCTCAGGACAGGGCAATTCACCCCTCCACTTT
TRBV12-3/TRBV12-4	-	-	TRBJ1-6	CASSLGSYNSPLHF	TGTGCCAGCAGTTTAGGCTCCTATAATTCACCCCTCCACTTT
TRBV20-1	-	-	TRBJ1-3	CSVPGVSGNTIYF	TGCAGTGTTCCAGGGGTCTCTGGAAACACCATATATTTT
TRBV29-1	many	TRBD1	TRBJ2-1	CSAGTGGPNEQFF	TGCAGCGCGGGGACAGGTGGACCGAATGAGCAGTTCTTC
TRBV19	large	-	TRBJ1-1	CASSHRFAEAFF	TGTGCCAGTAGTCATAGGTTCGCTGAAGCTTTCTTT
TRBV6-2/TRBV6-3	-	-	TRBJ2-6	CASSPLSAGYSGANVLTF	TGTGCCAGCAGTCCTCTTTCAGCTGGCTACTCTGGGGCCAACGTCCTGACTTTC
TRBV2	-	-	TRBJ1-3	CASRAGPSGNTIYF	TGTGCCAGCAGAGCAGGCCCGTCTGGAAACACCATATATTTT
TRBV5-4	many	-	TRBJ1-2	CASSSPPGGYTF	TGTGCCAGCAGCTCGCCCCCGGGCGGCTACACCTTC
TRBV20-1	many	-	TRBJ1-4	CSARGIRGNEKLFF	TGCAGTGCTAGAGGAATAAGGGGAAATGAAAAACTGTTTTTT